Presented here are 31 T cell receptor beta chains from one specimen sequenced in a study of CD8 T cells in ankylosing spondylitis. Their specific antigens are unknown. TCRdb itself ran the 5' RACE reads through MiXCR, one entry per CDR3 protein. The table includes a few hundred thousand distinct CDR3 sequences, roughly 15% detected once. Overall study findings and caveats: Seemingly characteristic of ankylosing spondylitis blood was a TCR beta motif consisting of about 8 highly homologous variants.

Sequenced: blood, either unsorted or a sorted T cell fraction (not recorded which). The source of these receptors is a male donor with ankylosing spondylitis.

The chain joins TRBV29-1 to TRBJ2-4; D not certain. Germline CDR1 SQVTM, CDR2 ANQGSEA. This CDR3 has 12 residues. Trimming stripped 3 bases from V and 12 bases from J, with 15 bases between. CDR3 in amino acids: CSVEVSAATQYF. CDR3 bases: TGCAGCGTTGAGGTTTCGGCAGCAACTCAGTACTTC.

The rearrangement uses TRBV6-1 and TRBJ1-2; 8 bases are a match to TRBD1. Trimming at V came to 6 bases and at J to 2 bases, leaving 5 bases not matched to a gene. The germline CDR1 and CDR2 sequences are MNHNS and SASEGT. This CDR3 contains 14 residues. The CDR3 region is CASSEDRANYGYTF. In nucleotides, the CDR3 is TGTGCCAGCAGCGAGGACAGGGCCAACTATGGCTACACCTTC.

V usage is TRBV10-3 and J usage is TRBJ2-3; 9 nucleotides align to TRBD2. The CDR3 runs to 17 residues. Germline V gene data show CDR1 as ENHRY and CDR2 as SYGVKD. V was clipped by 8 bases and J by 4 bases; unmatched bases: 16. CDR3 sequence reads: CAIGQRGAPTSADTQYF. The DNA for the CDR3 is TGTGCCATCGGCCAGCGGGGGGCCCCCACCTCGGCAGATACGCAGTATTTT.

The chain uses TRBV7-2 and TRBJ2-5, with unresolved D. V lost 5 bases to trimming and J lost 5 bases, with 18 bases between them. The germline V gene encodes CDR1 SGHTA and CDR2 FQGNSA. The CDR3 has 15 amino acids. In DNA, the CDR3 is TGTGCCAGCAGCCCGAGGAGAAAAGCGTGGGAGACCCAGTACTTC. This encodes CASSPRRKAWETQYF. Variable domain in full (rest from reference TRBV7-2 and TRBJ2-5): GAGVSQSPSNKVTEKGKDVELRCDPISGHTALYWYRQSLGQGLEFLIYFQGNSAPDKSGLPSDRFSAERTGGSVSTLTIQRTQQEDSAVYLCASSPRRKAWETQYFGPGTRLLVL.

In this sample, this clonotype turned up many times. The chain carries TRBV12-3 or TRBV12-4 and TRBJ2-7; 15 bases match TRBD2. The CDR3 spans 16 residues. V lost 3 bases and J lost 5; bases outside the gene matches: 5. The CDR3 loop is CASSLGLAGGSHEQYF. The CDR3 nucleotides are TGTGCCAGCAGTTTGGGACTAGCGGGAGGATCCCACGAGCAGTACTTC.

The chain recombines TRBV20-1 with TRBJ1-6, with 11 positions matching TRBD1. Germline lookup yields CDR1 DFQATT and CDR2 SNEGSKA (reference sequence). This CDR3 has 17 residues. With V trimmed by 3 bases and J by 0 bases, 4 bases remained unmatched. This CDR3 is CSARKGTGGSYNSPLHF. The CDR3 DNA reads TGCAGTGCTAGGAAGGGGACAGGGGGCTCCTATAATTCACCCCTCCACTTT.

This clonotype was detected only a few times. The chain uses TRBV15 and TRBJ1-2, with a weak D call TRBD1 (6 bases). This CDR3 has 14 residues. The germline V gene encodes CDR1 LNHNV and CDR2 YYDKDF (reference sequence). Trimming shortened V by 2 bases and J by 7 bases, and 14 bases separated the two germline ends. CDR3 DNA sequence: TGTGCCACCAGCAGAACGACAGGAAGGGTTGGCTACACCTTC. This encodes CATSRTTGRVGYTF.

This rearrangement joins TRBV11-2 to TRBJ1-5; D gene uncertain. CDR1 and CDR2 from the germline V gene are SGHAT and FQNNGV. Trimming removed 5 bases from V and 3 bases from J, with 14 bases in between. The CDR3 length is 15 residues. The CDR3 region has the DNA TGTGCCAGCAGCCCCCAGTCCGGCGTCAATCAGCCCCAGCATTTT. It translates to CASSPQSGVNQPQHF.

V and J are TRBV11-2 and TRBJ2-4, with D unclear. V shed 4 bases and J shed 6 bases, with 4 bases lying between them. Germline V gives CDR1 SGHAT, CDR2 FQNNGV. This CDR3 has 11 amino acids. The CDR3 bases are TGTGCCAGCAGCTCCGGAAACATTCAGTACTTC. Amino acid sequence: CASSSGNIQYF.

This clonotype was seen a handful of times. This sequence joins TRBV6-1 and TRBJ1-2; D possibly corresponds to TRBD1 (6 bases). The CDR3 runs 13 residues. Trimming cost V 0 bases and J 12 bases, with 14 bases left between them. Germline V gene sequence: CDR1 MNHNS, CDR2 SASEGT. CDR3 bases: TGTGCCAGCAGTGAAGCGACCCCGACAGGCCACACCTTC. Translated: CASSEATPTGHTF.

This clonotype has a handful of counts. The rearrangement links TRBV20-1 to TRBJ1-1, with 7 bases that match TRBD1. With V trimmed by 1 base and J by 5 bases, 10 bases remained unmatched. Germline V gene sequence: CDR1 DFQATT, CDR2 SNEGSKA (reference sequence). The CDR3 length is 15 residues. CDR3 sequence: CSARGDNRGSTEAFF. CDR3 DNA sequence: TGCAGTGCTAGAGGCGACAACAGGGGTTCAACTGAAGCTTTCTTT.

The chain joins TRBV30 to TRBJ1-1; possibly TRBD1 for D (5 bases). Per the germline V gene, CDR1 is GTSNPN and CDR2 is SVGIG (reference sequence). Trimming pared 5 bases from V and 0 bases from J, leaving 10 bases between. This CDR3 has 13 residues. The CDR3 nucleotides read TGTGCCTGGGTCAGGGTCCTGAACACTGAAGCTTTCTTT. This gives the protein CAWVRVLNTEAFF.

This clonotype was counted ten times or more. This rearrangement joins TRBV12-3 or TRBV12-4 to TRBJ2-1, with 8 nucleotides matching TRBD1. The V gene end was trimmed by 6 bases and the J gene end by 9 bases; junction bases not matched to a gene: 4. The CDR3 sequence is 12 residues long. Written as DNA, the CDR3 is TGTGCCAGCAGGACAGGGGTAGGTGAGCAGTTCTTC. It specifies CASRTGVGEQFF.

This clonotype occurred a few times. This sequence joins TRBV5-1 and TRBJ2-5, with 11 bases that match TRBD1. V was clipped by 0 bases and J by 1 base; unmatched bases: 2. There are 16 residues in the CDR3. Looked up from germline, CDR1 is SGHRS and CDR2 is YFSETQ. This CDR3 is CASSLEGTGGQETQYF. The DNA for the CDR3 is TGCGCCAGCAGCTTGGAGGGGACAGGGGGCCAAGAGACCCAGTACTTC.

V gene TRBV4-1 combines with J gene TRBJ1-5; D is perhaps TRBD1 (6 bases). Trimming cost V 2 bases and J 8 bases, with 13 bases left between them. Germline V CDR1 and CDR2: MGHRA, YSYEKL. The CDR3 is 14 residues long. The CDR3 DNA is TGCGCCAGCAGCCAAACAGGGTTATCTGAGCCCCAGCATTTT. Protein: CASSQTGLSEPQHF.

The chain employs TRBV20-1 and TRBJ1-1, with 9 bases aligning to TRBD1. V dropped 0 bases and J dropped 1; count of bases not matched to a gene: 15. Looked up from germline, CDR1 is DFQATT and CDR2 is SNEGSKA (reference sequence). This CDR3 spans 19 amino acids. The CDR3 loop is CSARDLRGRSGQGNTEAFF. The CDR3 nucleotides are TGCAGTGCTAGAGACCTCCGTGGCCGCTCGGGACAGGGGAACACTGAAGCTTTCTTT.

The chain couples TRBV28 to TRBJ2-7, with D possibly matching TRBD1 (6 bases). CDR3 length: 13 residues. The germline V gene has CDR1 MDHEN and CDR2 SYDVKM. V lost 3 bases and J lost 6, with 12 bases in between. The DNA for the CDR3 is TGTGCCAGCAGTTTCGTGGACAGACCCGAGCAGTACTTC. Protein product: CASSFVDRPEQYF.

This clonotype was observed a handful of times. J is TRBJ2-4 and V is TRBV7-2, with D possibly being TRBD1 (7 bases). Trimming cost V 5 bases and J 0 bases, with 11 bases left between them. The germline gives CDR1 SGHTA, CDR2 FQGNSA. CDR3 length: 15 amino acids. The CDR3 protein is CASSAGGLAKNIQYF. The CDR3 DNA reads as TGTGCCAGCAGCGCAGGGGGGTTAGCCAAAAACATTCAGTACTTC.

The chain recombines TRBV20-1 with TRBJ2-7; D unresolved. Germline V gene lookup returns CDR1 DFQATT and CDR2 SNEGSKA (reference sequence). The CDR3 spans 14 residues. Trimming pared 0 bases from V and 2 bases from J, leaving 11 bases between. The CDR3 DNA reads TGCAGTGCTAGAGATCCCTCTAACGCCTACGAGCAGTACTTC. It translates to CSARDPSNAYEQYF.

The chain has TRBV5-5 and TRBJ2-2, with 8 bases lining up with TRBD2. CDR1 is SGHKS, CDR2 YYEKEE, per germline (reference sequence). V gave up 3 bases and J gave up 3 bases; unmatched junction bases: 7. The CDR3 extends over 16 amino acids. CDR3 residues: CASSSPVAGHTGELFF. The DNA of the CDR3 is TGTGCCAGCAGCTCCCCTGTAGCGGGGCACACCGGGGAGCTGTTTTTT.

This clonotype was seen repeatedly, ten times or more. The chain carries TRBV5-1 and TRBJ2-5; 12 bases agree with TRBD2. Germline CDR1 SGHRS, CDR2 YFSETQ. The ends lost 4 bases at V and 2 bases at J; junction bases unmatched: 6. CDR3 length: 16 amino acids. This chain's CDR3 is CASSTRTSGVQETQYF. The CDR3 DNA follows: TGCGCCAGCAGCACGCGGACTAGCGGGGTACAAGAGACCCAGTACTTC. The full variable domain, completed using reference TRBV5-1 and TRBJ2-5, is KAGVTQTPRYLIKTRGQQVTLSCSPISGHRSVSWYQQTPGQGLQFLFEYFSETQRNKGNFPGRFSGRQFSNSRSEMNVSTLELGDSALYLCASSTRTSGVQETQYFGPGTRLLVL.

The chain employs TRBV5-1 and TRBJ2-7; TRBD1 aligns across 8 bases. The J segment lost 4 bases and the V segment lost 2 bases, leaving 11 bases of the junction unmatched. The CDR3 is 16 amino acids. Germline V gene sequence: CDR1 SGHRS, CDR2 YFSETQ. This CDR3 is CASSFGTGRTEYEQYF. Written as DNA, the CDR3 is TGCGCCAGCAGCTTTGGGACAGGTCGGACGGAGTACGAGCAGTACTTC.

This clonotype was observed a handful of times. The chain employs TRBV20-1 and TRBJ2-4; perhaps D is TRBD1 or TRBD2 (6 bases each). The CDR3 extends over 14 amino acids. Deletions cut 0 bases from V and 9 bases from J, with 15 bases between. Germline V gives CDR1 DFQATT, CDR2 SNEGSKA (reference sequence). CDR3 DNA: TGCAGTGCTAGAGATCTTAATAAGGGGGGCATTCAGTACTTC. This sequence encodes CSARDLNKGGIQYF.

The chain combines TRBV2 with TRBJ2-3; the D is unclear. Trimming left V 4 bases short and J 4 bases short, with 15 bases between. There are 15 residues in the CDR3. The germline V gene has CDR1 SNHLY and CDR2 FYNNEI. The CDR3 here is CASSVQNLVSDTQYF. Written as DNA, the CDR3 is TGTGCCAGCAGTGTTCAGAATTTGGTTTCAGATACGCAGTATTTT.

In its sample, this clonotype was seen many times. The chain couples TRBV7-9 to TRBJ2-5, with D unclear. Germline V CDR1 and CDR2: SEHNR, FQNEAQ (reference sequence). V dropped 4 bases and J dropped 4 bases, with 4 bases sitting between them. This CDR3 is 11 amino acids long. The CDR3: CASSSVETQYF. In nucleotides, the CDR3 is TGTGCCAGCAGCTCCGTAGAGACCCAGTACTTC.

The V call is TRBV6-1, the J call TRBJ2-7; 13 bases map to TRBD2. V shed 6 bases, J shed 2 bases, and the junction held 4 bases outside the gene matches. From germline, CDR1 is MNHNS and CDR2 SASEGT. This CDR3 has 15 residues. CDR3 amino acids: CASRVLAGGTYEQYF. CDR3 nucleotide sequence: TGTGCCAGCAGGGTACTAGCGGGAGGGACCTACGAGCAGTACTTC.

There are a few counts of this clonotype. V usage is TRBV29-1 and J usage is TRBJ2-3, with 7 bases that match TRBD1. The CDR3 extends over 12 amino acids. Germline values: CDR1 SQVTM, CDR2 ANQGSEA. Trimming removed 6 bases from V and 4 bases from J; junction bases left unmatched: 4. The CDR3 DNA reads TGCAGCGTGCGACAGGGATCAGATACGCAGTATTTT. This translates into CSVRQGSDTQYF.

In its sample, this clonotype was seen a few times. The J gene is TRBJ2-3, the V gene TRBV29-1, with 7 bases matching TRBD1. From germline, CDR1 is SQVTM and CDR2 ANQGSEA. With V trimmed by 7 bases and J by 6 bases, 7 bases remained unmatched. This CDR3 region has 12 residues. The CDR3 DNA sequence: TGCAGCGGAGTAGGGGGCGCGGATACGCAGTATTTT. Residues: CSGVGGADTQYF.

This chain connects TRBV15 to TRBJ2-5, with 9 positions matching TRBD2. CDR1 is LNHNV and CDR2 is YYDKDF in the germline V gene (reference sequence). The CDR3 spans 15 residues. After removal of 6 bases from V and 5 bases from J, the junction contained 10 bases not matched to a gene. CDR3: CATRSATSGAETQYF. CDR3 DNA: TGTGCCACCAGAAGTGCGACTAGCGGCGCGGAGACCCAGTACTTC. Together with reference TRBV15 and TRBJ2-5, the CDR3 gives the full variable domain: DAMVIQNPRYQVTQFGKPVTLSCSQTLNHNVMYWYQQKSSQAPKLLFHYYDKDFNNEADTPDNFQSRRPNTSFCFLDIRSPGLGDTAMYLCATRSATSGAETQYFGPGTRLLVL.

This clonotype was recorded at least ten times. The chain employs TRBV29-1 and TRBJ1-4; no firm D call. Germline V gene lookup returns CDR1 SQVTM and CDR2 ANQGSEA. V was shortened by 4 bases and J by 7 bases, with 10 bases between the two germline ends. This CDR3 spans 12 amino acids. The CDR3 is CSVVGVGEKLFF. In nucleotides, the CDR3 is TGCAGCGTTGTTGGTGTGGGTGAAAAACTGTTTTTT.

The chain joins TRBV15 to TRBJ2-5; no clear D gene. The CDR3 has 12 amino acids. V was trimmed by 0 bases and J by 5 bases, leaving 4 bases between them. The germline CDR1 and CDR2 sequences are LNHNV and YYDKDF (reference sequence). CDR3: CATSRDEETQYF. The CDR3 DNA is TGTGCCACCAGCAGAGATGAGGAGACCCAGTACTTC. Variable domain in full (rest from reference TRBV15 and TRBJ2-5): DAMVIQNPRYQVTQFGKPVTLSCSQTLNHNVMYWYQQKSSQAPKLLFHYYDKDFNNEADTPDNFQSRRPNTSFCFLDIRSPGLGDTAMYLCATSRDEETQYFGPGTRLLVL.